This T cell receptor (beta chain) was documented in a study of graft-versus-host responses after intestinal transplantation (dated by TCRdb to the early 2020s). About the full investigation: The transplants that recipients got were multivisceral, liver-intestinal, or isolated intestinal. Every recipient was given anti-thymocyte globulin induction, followed by 2 to 4 years of maintenance tacrolimus and steroids. After intestinal transplantation, graft-versus-host and host-versus-graft alloreactive T cell clones in the graft, circulation and bone marrow were tracked using bulk TCR-beta CDR3 sequencing. To identify alloreactive clones, pre-transplant mixed lymphocyte reaction products were sequenced and then compared with unstimulated pre-transplant donor and recipient T cells. A cohort of some 24 intestinal transplant recipients, including one retransplant, was enrolled, and a few patients lacking pretransplant specimens were excluded. Donor T cell macrochimerism was defined as a peak of at least 4% donor T cells among recipient peripheral blood mononuclear cells. Rather than being sequenced by the commercial service, samples from a few later patients were sequenced in-house on an Illumina MiSeq and processed with MiXCR.

Library construction relied on the immunoSEQ multiplex PCR assay. For most patients, genomic DNA was isolated with the Qiagen DNeasy Blood and Tissue Kit and sent frozen to Adaptive Biotechnologies for TCR sequencing. For most patients, genomic DNA was subjected to high-throughput TCR-beta CDR3 sequencing by Adaptive Biotechnologies. The study's own analysis went as follows. Adaptive's ImmunoSEQ software was the source of the TCR sequencing data for roughly 19 patients, while three other patients were processed with MiXCR and VDJtools. CD4 versus CD8 sorting errors were corrected by removing sequences found in both subsets at a frequency ratio below 5:1. CDR3 nucleotide sequences shared between donor and recipient were removed because the origin of such sequences could not be assigned. To count as alloreactive, a clone needed at least 2-fold expansion over unstimulated cells and a minimum CFSE-low frequency of 0.002% (template counts) or 0.001% (read counts). Clones detected in sequenced pre-transplant spleen, lymph node, or MLR CFSE-low populations of the donor or recipient were defined as mappable. The cumulative frequency of alloreactive clones was calculated as a percentage of all sequences, weighted by copy number. Sourced from immuneACCESS, this table was stored by TCRdb with only in-frame sequences that have V and J called. A share of the clones is absent; for the studies checked, an unresolved V gene accounts for under half, and the remainder has no known explanation. The V and J calls and clone size come from that table; D and trimming were worked out from the DNA. For this sample there are around 90,000 clones; approximately 92% appear just once. 1.1% of the sample is in the top ten clones.

With respect to this clone: Its antigen remains undetermined. Per-base quality was not reported, and no clone a single base away is much larger than it.

Broader findings and caveats from the paper: GvH clones were detected in recipient bone marrow, and some appeared earlier in ileal mucosa or blood, consistent with an intestinal mucosal origin. High GvH to HvG T cell clonal ratios were observed in the allografts of patients with donor T cell macrochimerism. Early after transplant, peak levels of circulating GvH clones were associated with declines in HvG clones. The relatively low number and heterogeneity of intestinal transplant patients limited the conclusions.

CDR1 and CDR2, looked up from the germline V gene, are SGHRS and YFSETQ. Germline trimming amounts to 8 bases on V and 1 base on J, with 4 as the count of junction bases outside the gene matches. The cysteine opens and the phenylalanine closes a CDR3 of 13 amino acids. The entry retains the CDR3 DNA only, 39 bases that are in frame from base 1. This sample's time point label indicates: cells obtained before transplantation from donor or recipient. CD3+CD4+ and CD3+CD8+ populations were FACS-sorted from unstimulated pre-transplant donor and recipient cells taken from spleen or lymph nodes. The TCR was taken from a human donor who was the organ donor for an intestinal transplant. The sample here was unstimulated CD8+ T cells sorted from spleen or lymph node cells, taken before transplant. The V and J segments used are TRBV5-1 and TRBJ2-5, and TRBD1 matches 8 of the central bases. The CDR3 has the sequence CASRTGSQETQYF. The bases are TGCGCCAGTCGGACAGGGAGCCAAGAGACCCAGTACTTC.